One sample yielded the 29 T cell receptor beta chains listed below, sequenced in a study of T-cell reconstitution after alpha-beta-depleted transplantation in children. The TCRbeta library was prepared with unique molecular identifiers. TCRdb re-analysed the PCR reads in MiXCR, keeping a single row per CDR3 protein. Of about 830,000 distinct CDR3 sequences in the sample, 15% to 20% were seen once. The sequencing used PBMCs, mostly from graft donor cells, collected 360 days after TCRalphabeta/CD19-depleted stem cell transplant. The receptors stem from a male patient between 10 and 17 years old who had a stem cell transplant for acute lymphoblastic leukemia, so the T cells may come from the graft donor.

The sample holds a few counts of this clonotype. The rearrangement uses TRBV5-5 and TRBJ1-2; D possibly corresponds to TRBD1 (5 bases). The germline V gene has CDR1 SGHKS and CDR2 YYEKEE (reference sequence). The CDR3 spans 16 residues. V was trimmed by 1 base and J by 5 bases, leaving 18 bases between them. CDR3 in amino acids: CASSLWGTTVGYGYTF. The DNA of the CDR3 is TGTGCCAGCAGCTTGTGGGGGACGACCGTCGGGTATGGCTACACCTTC. The whole variable domain, filled in from reference TRBV5-5 and TRBJ1-2, reads DAGVTQSPTHLIKTRGQQVTLRCSPISGHKSVSWYQQVLGQGPQFIFQYYEKEERGRGNFPDRFSARQFPNYSSELNVNALLLGDSALYLCASSLWGTTVGYGYTFGSGTRLTVV.

This rearrangement joins TRBV6-5 to TRBJ1-4; weak D call: TRBD1 (5 bases). Germline CDR1 MNHEY, CDR2 SVGAGI. The CDR3 extends over 15 amino acids. V shed 2 bases and J shed 6 bases, with 13 bases lying between them. Written as DNA, the CDR3 is TGTGCCAGCAGTTACATACAGGTTTTGTATGAAAAACTGTTTTTT. Translation: CASSYIQVLYEKLFF.

This clonotype was picked up many times. The rearrangement uses TRBV20-1 and TRBJ2-7, with 7 bases that match TRBD1. V gave up 7 bases and J gave up 2 bases; unmatched junction bases: 5. CDR3 length: 12 amino acids. Germline V gene lookup returns CDR1 DFQATT and CDR2 SNEGSKA (reference sequence). CDR3 protein: CSVPQGAYEQYF. The CDR3 bases are TGCAGTGTTCCTCAGGGGGCCTACGAGCAGTACTTC.

The genes are TRBV25-1 and TRBJ1-1; maybe TRBD1 (6 bases). This CDR3 is built from 13 residues. Per germline, CDR1 MGHDK and CDR2 SYGVNS. V was clipped by 4 bases and J by 5 bases, with 11 bases between them. The CDR3 DNA follows: TGTGCCAGCAGTGGAGGGGGGGAGACTGAAGCTTTCTTT. Its translation: CASSGGGETEAFF.

The sample holds many counts of this clonotype. This chain links TRBV27 with TRBJ1-2; D perhaps matches TRBD1 (6 bases). The CDR3 extends over 13 amino acids. V was trimmed by 2 bases and J by 6 bases, leaving 10 bases between them. Germline CDR1 MNHEY, CDR2 SMNVEV (reference sequence). The CDR3 here is CASSLQGLNGYTF. CDR3 nucleotides: TGTGCCAGCAGTTTACAGGGGTTGAATGGCTACACCTTC.

In this sample, this clonotype turned up a few times. The chain employs TRBV4-1 and TRBJ2-4; D unresolved. The V gene lost 3 bases and the J gene lost 2 bases, with 8 bases spanning the gap. The CDR3 covers 14 residues. Germline lookup yields CDR1 MGHRA and CDR2 YSYEKL. CDR3 bases: TGCGCCAGCAGCCAGGGCGTTCCCAAAAACATTCAGTACTTC. It is translated as CASSQGVPKNIQYF.

This clonotype was observed a handful of times. V and J are TRBV4-1 and TRBJ2-1; possible D gene TRBD2, 5 bases. This CDR3 is 16 amino acids long. Trimming cost V 0 bases and J 4 bases, with 13 bases left between them. The germline V gene encodes CDR1 MGHRA and CDR2 YSYEKL. CDR3 DNA: TGCGCCAGCAGCCAAGAAGGGCTAGCTCCTTACAATGAGCAGTTCTTC. As protein: CASSQEGLAPYNEQFF.

Only a few counts were recorded for this clonotype. The V gene is TRBV29-1, the J gene TRBJ2-5; 10 bases fit TRBD1. V shed 6 bases and J 5 bases; nucleotides not matched to a gene: 9. This CDR3 contains 14 residues. Germline CDR1 reads SQVTM; CDR2 reads ANQGSEA. The CDR3 region is CSVLRDRGRETQYF. In nucleotides, the CDR3 is TGCAGCGTCCTCCGGGACAGGGGTCGGGAGACCCAGTACTTC.

This clonotype was counted only a few times. The chain recombines TRBV5-1 with TRBJ1-1; D is undetermined. The CDR3 is 13 residues long. Germline CDR1 is SGHRS and CDR2 is YFSETQ. Trimming pared 0 bases from V and 7 bases from J, leaving 10 bases between. In nucleotides, the CDR3 is TGCGCCAGCAGCTTGGCTACAGCCATTGAAGCTTTCTTT. It specifies CASSLATAIEAFF.

V usage is TRBV4-1 and J usage is TRBJ2-1, with TRBD2 as a possible D gene (6 bases). Trimming cost V 2 bases and J 0 bases, with 14 bases left between them. Germline values: CDR1 MGHRA, CDR2 YSYEKL. The CDR3 consists of 17 residues. The CDR3 nucleotides read TGCGCCAGCAGCCAACCTCCCGGGACTCGCTCCTACAATGAGCAGTTCTTC. This translates into CASSQPPGTRSYNEQFF.

The chain uses TRBV9 and TRBJ2-2; no firm D call. The CDR3 is made up of 14 amino acids. Trimming left V 7 bases short and J 1 base short, with 11 bases between. Germline loops: CDR1 SGDLS, CDR2 YYNGEE. The chain's CDR3 is CASSHTRNTGELFF. The CDR3 region has the DNA TGTGCCAGCTCCCATACCAGGAACACCGGGGAGCTGTTTTTT.

This clonotype has at least ten counts. The genes are TRBV7-2 and TRBJ2-1; unclear D gene. CDR1 SGHTA and CDR2 FQGNSA come from the germline V gene. V was pared by 6 bases and J by 10 bases, with 13 bases between. There are 12 residues in the CDR3. CDR3 sequence: CASRKVTWEQFF. CDR3 DNA: TGTGCCAGCAGAAAGGTCACCTGGGAGCAGTTCTTC.

This clonotype has at least ten counts. The V call is TRBV12-3 or TRBV12-4, the J call TRBJ2-7; weak D call: TRBD2 (6 bases). The V end lost 4 bases, the J end lost 6 bases, and 7 bases lay between the germline ends. The length of the CDR3 is 11 residues. The CDR3 sequence is CASSWGVEQYF. CDR3 coding DNA: TGTGCCAGCAGTTGGGGGGTCGAGCAGTACTTC.

The chain joins TRBV30 to TRBJ1-3; possibly TRBD1 for D (5 bases). The germline V and J ends were trimmed by 4 bases and 1 base, with 5 bases remaining between them. The germline V gene encodes CDR1 GTSNPN and CDR2 SVGIG (reference sequence). CDR3 length: 12 amino acids. CDR3: CAWTGSGNTIYF. For the CDR3, the DNA is TGTGCCTGGACAGGGTCTGGAAACACCATATATTTT.

This clonotype was counted only a few times. The chain employs TRBV20-1 and TRBJ2-3; 8 nucleotides line up with TRBD1. The germline gives CDR1 DFQATT, CDR2 SNEGSKA (reference sequence). CDR3 size: 15 residues. Trimming cost V 6 bases and J 0 bases; bases outside gene matches: 8. The CDR3 sequence: CSAVPGTGSTDTQYF. The DNA for the CDR3 is TGCAGTGCCGTACCCGGGACAGGAAGCACAGATACGCAGTATTTT.

This clonotype showed up many times. The J gene is TRBJ2-6, the V gene TRBV5-1; no clear D. Germline V gene data show CDR1 as SGHRS and CDR2 as YFSETQ. V dropped 0 bases and J dropped 0 bases, with 4 bases sitting between them. The CDR3 runs 15 residues. The CDR3, as DNA: TGCGCCAGCAGCTTGGTAGGCTCTGGGGCCAACGTCCTGACTTTC. It encodes CASSLVGSGANVLTF.

This clonotype occurred a few times. V usage is TRBV18 and J usage is TRBJ2-7; TRBD1 or TRBD2 may be the D gene (5 bases each). The germline V gene has CDR1 KGHSH and CDR2 LQKENI. The CDR3 sequence is 16 residues long. Trimming pared 0 bases from V and 2 bases from J, leaving 14 bases between. The CDR3 DNA is TGTGCCAGCTCACCACCGTTCGGGGACGAACCCTACGAGCAGTACTTC. Protein product: CASSPPFGDEPYEQYF.

The chain employs TRBV6-5 and TRBJ2-1, with 10 positions matching TRBD2. CDR1 and CDR2 from the germline V gene are MNHEY and SVGAGI. The CDR3 is made up of 17 amino acids. The V segment lost 0 bases and the J segment 1 base; nucleotides outside the gene matches: 3. The CDR3 is CASSYSSSGSSYNEQFF. The CDR3 DNA sequence: TGTGCCAGCAGTTACTCGTCTAGCGGGAGTTCCTACAATGAGCAGTTCTTC.

This clonotype was seen more than once but under ten times. J is TRBJ2-5 and V is TRBV7-8; tentative D call: TRBD2 (5 bases). V was trimmed by 3 bases and J by 1 base, leaving 9 bases between them. Germline-derived CDR1 and CDR2 are SGHVS and FQNEAQ. The CDR3 runs 14 residues. In nucleotides, the CDR3 is TGTGCCAGCAGCTTTTCGGGAATCCAAGAGACCCAGTACTTC. Its translation is CASSFSGIQETQYF.

The chain carries TRBV2 and TRBJ2-3; unclear D gene. The ends were cut back, 6 bases at V and 3 bases at J, with 10 bases in the middle. The CDR3 contains 13 residues. Germline assignment: CDR1 SNHLY and CDR2 FYNNEI. The CDR3 is CASSAPVTDTQYF. As DNA, the CDR3 is TGTGCCAGCAGCGCCCCTGTTACAGATACGCAGTATTTT.

The genes are TRBV27 and TRBJ2-5; 7 bases are a match to TRBD2. Trimming took 3 bases from V and 5 from J; bases not matched to a gene: 9. This CDR3 contains 15 residues. The V gene's germline CDR1 is MNHEY and CDR2 SMNVEV (reference sequence). CDR3 nucleotide sequence: TGTGCCAGCAGTTTCGAGGGAGGGCCGTGGGAGACCCAGTACTTC. It codes for CASSFEGGPWETQYF.

In its sample, this clonotype was seen a few times. The chain employs TRBV12-3 or TRBV12-4 and TRBJ1-2; possible D gene TRBD1, 5 bases. V was clipped by 5 bases and J by 8 bases, with 12 bases between them. The length of the CDR3 is 12 residues. The chain's CDR3 is CASSPTEKGYTF. CDR3 DNA: TGTGCCAGCAGTCCGACAGAAAAGGGCTACACCTTC.

This clonotype was counted between two and nine times. The V call is TRBV5-1, the J call TRBJ2-3, with D possibly being TRBD1 (6 bases). Germline values: CDR1 SGHRS, CDR2 YFSETQ. CDR3 length equals 15 residues. V was trimmed by 0 bases and J by 10 bases, leaving 18 bases between them. The CDR3 protein is CASSLVVTGQKAQYF. The CDR3 bases are TGCGCCAGCAGCTTGGTAGTAACCGGACAGAAAGCGCAGTATTTT.

This clonotype was counted at least ten times. The rearrangement links TRBV20-1 to TRBJ1-2, with 7 bases fitting TRBD1. Germline trimming cut 3 bases from V and 4 bases from J; bases unmatched to any gene: 5. Germline-derived CDR1 and CDR2 are DFQATT and SNEGSKA (reference sequence). The CDR3 has 13 residues. The CDR3 protein is CSASIQGSYGYTF. Here the CDR3 DNA reads TGCAGTGCTAGCATACAGGGGAGCTATGGCTACACCTTC.

The chain combines TRBV4-1 with TRBJ2-7; 16 nucleotides align to TRBD2. The CDR3 covers 17 residues. CDR1 and CDR2 from the germline V gene are MGHRA and YSYEKL. V lost 1 base and J lost 4; bases outside the gene matches: 4. CDR3 amino acids: CASSQAGTSGRAYEQYF. Here the CDR3 DNA reads TGCGCCAGCAGCCAAGCTGGGACTAGCGGGAGGGCATACGAGCAGTACTTC.

V gene TRBV10-3 combines with J gene TRBJ2-7; 12 nucleotides line up with TRBD2. V was clipped by 0 bases and J by 6 bases; unmatched bases: 3. The germline V gene encodes CDR1 ENHRY and CDR2 SYGVKD. The CDR3 runs 15 residues. The CDR3 nucleotides read TGTGCCATCAGTGAGTCGGTACTAGCGGGAGGCGAGCAGTACTTC. Translation: CAISESVLAGGEQYF.

This clonotype was observed a handful of times. The CDR3 reads CTSGVAKNIQYF. For the CDR3, the DNA is TGCACTAGCGGGGTAGCCAAAAACATTCAGTACTTC. The V and J genes are TRBV20-1 and TRBJ2-4, with TRBD2 matching over 9 bases. Per the germline V gene, CDR1 is DFQATT and CDR2 is SNEGSKA (reference sequence). The CDR3 is made up of 12 amino acids.

V and J are TRBV29-1 and TRBJ2-7; 10 positions match TRBD2. The V segment lost 6 bases and the J segment 0 bases; nucleotides outside the gene matches: 8. This CDR3 is built from 15 residues. The germline gives CDR1 SQVTM, CDR2 ANQGSEA. The CDR3 bases are TGCAGCGTCCCCCACCCTAGCGGGAGCTCCTACGAGCAGTACTTC. It is translated as CSVPHPSGSSYEQYF.

As DNA, the CDR3 is TGTGCCAGCAGCTCCCTATGGGCAGGTTCCAGGGACTCCTACGAGCAGTACTTC. The encoded protein is CASSSLWAGSRDSYEQYF. V gene TRBV11-1 combines with J gene TRBJ2-7, with a possible D match to TRBD1 (5 bases). The CDR3 is 18 residues long. V gave up 4 bases and J gave up 0 bases, with 22 bases separating them. Germline V gene data show CDR1 as SGHAT and CDR2 as FQDESV (reference sequence).